Listed here are 15 T cell receptor beta chains from one sample, sequenced in a study of shared clonotypes between healthy human individuals. Produced via immunoSEQ multiplex PCR; TCRdb's table is partial and in-frame only. Seen here are about 380,000 clones, approximately 96% observed once, and the top ten hold approximately 0.32%. Material: memory CD8+ T cells sorted from blood. Subset reported: CD45RO+ cells pooled with CCR7-negative TemRA cells. Every receptor here comes from a man aged 30 to 45 in good health.

The chain is built from TRBV5-4 and TRBJ2-3; 7 bases are a match to TRBD1. The V segment lost 1 base and the J segment 1 base; nucleotides outside the gene matches: 6. Per germline, CDR1 SGHNT and CDR2 YYREEE (reference sequence). The CDR3 covers 16 residues. CDR3: CASSLLTGQGTDTQYF. Here the CDR3 DNA reads TGTGCCAGCAGCTTGTTGACAGGACAGGGCACAGATACGCAGTATTTT.

The CDR3 region has the DNA TGTGCCAGCAGCTTAGGGGGCGGTTTGGATACGCAGTATTTT. Protein: CASSLGGGLDTQYF. The chain has TRBV11-2 and TRBJ2-3; the D gene is possibly TRBD1 (5 bases). This CDR3 comprises 14 residues. V lost 1 base to trimming and J lost 6 bases, with 11 bases between them. Looked up from germline, CDR1 is SGHAT and CDR2 is FQNNGV.

This rearrangement joins TRBV6-6 to TRBJ2-7, with 7 bases that match TRBD2. The junction had 6 bases not matched to a gene; V was cut back by 7 bases and J by 3 bases. The CDR3 runs to 13 residues. Germline V gene sequence: CDR1 MNHNY, CDR2 SVGAGI (reference sequence). For the CDR3, the DNA is TGTGCCAGCACCCGACTAGCAGGCTACGAGCAGTACTTC. Translation gives CASTRLAGYEQYF.

V gene TRBV2 combines with J gene TRBJ1-1; no clear D gene. V was pared by 6 bases and J by 8 bases, with 19 bases between. The CDR3 has 14 residues. CDR1 is SNHLY and CDR2 is FYNNEI in the germline V gene. CDR3 region: CASRARQAVWEAFF. The CDR3 DNA follows: TGTGCCAGCAGGGCCCGTCAGGCAGTCTGGGAAGCTTTCTTT.

The gene calls are TRBV2 and TRBJ1-5; D is ambiguous. The germline V gene encodes CDR1 SNHLY and CDR2 FYNNEI. The CDR3 consists of 15 residues. Trimming shortened V by 2 bases and J by 7 bases, and 15 bases separated the two germline ends. CDR3: CASSEIFWGNQPQHF. The CDR3 coding sequence is TGTGCCAGCAGTGAAATATTTTGGGGTAACCAGCCCCAGCATTTT. Using reference TRBV2 and TRBJ1-5 for the parts outside the CDR3, the full variable domain is EPEVTQTPSHQVTQMGQEVILRCVPISNHLYFYWYRQILGQKVEFLVSFYNNEISEKSEIFDDQFSVERPDGSNFTLKIRSTKLEDSAMYFCASSEIFWGNQPQHFGDGTRLSIL.

The chain joins TRBV28 to TRBJ1-5, with TRBD1 matching 8 bases. The CDR3 is 14 residues long. Germline assignment: CDR1 MDHEN and CDR2 SYDVKM. With 6 bases clipped from V and 6 bases from J, the junction kept 7 bases outside the gene matches. The CDR3 region is CASRITGGGQPQHF. DNA for the CDR3: TGTGCCAGCAGGATTACAGGGGGGGGTCAGCCCCAGCATTTT.

The V gene is TRBV28, the J gene TRBJ2-5; 7 nucleotides align to TRBD2. V was pared by 5 bases and J by 5 bases, with 11 bases of the junction left unmatched. The germline V gene encodes CDR1 MDHEN and CDR2 SYDVKM. This CDR3 has 15 residues. The DNA for the CDR3 is TGTGCCAGCAGTCAAGGGGCGGGAGTGATGGAGACCCAGTACTTC. As protein: CASSQGAGVMETQYF.

V usage is TRBV6-6 and J usage is TRBJ2-6; D perhaps matches TRBD1 (5 bases). CDR1 is MNHNY, CDR2 SVGAGI, per germline (reference sequence). Between the trimmed V and J ends, which lost 6 bases and 0 bases, there was a span of 9 bases. The CDR3 has 15 amino acids. This chain's CDR3 is CASSRDSSGANVLTF. CDR3 DNA sequence: TGTGCCAGCAGCCGTGACAGCTCTGGGGCCAACGTCCTGACTTTC.

The table lists this clone with a count of one. The chain has TRBV11-2 and TRBJ1-2, with 7 bases matching TRBD1. Germline V gene sequence: CDR1 SGHAT, CDR2 FQNNGV. This CDR3 is built from 15 residues. The J segment lost 5 bases and the V segment lost 6 bases, leaving 12 bases of the junction unmatched. The CDR3 DNA follows: TGTGCCAGCAGGATAGGCGGGGACAGCCAATATGGCTACACCTTC. Amino acids: CASRIGGDSQYGYTF.

The chain combines TRBV29-1 with TRBJ2-1; 9 positions match TRBD2. Germline V CDR1 and CDR2: SQVTM, ANQGSEA. The V segment lost 3 bases and the J segment 7 bases; nucleotides outside the gene matches: 7. The CDR3 contains 14 residues. The CDR3 DNA is TGCAGCGTTGATCTAGCGGGGAATGGGAATGAGCAGTTCTTC. This gives the protein CSVDLAGNGNEQFF.

This chain connects TRBV9 to TRBJ1-1, with D uncertain. The CDR3 totals 15 residues. CDR1 SGDLS and CDR2 YYNGEE come from the germline V gene. V shed 0 bases and J shed 1 base, with 10 bases lying between them. CDR3 nucleotide sequence: TGTGCCAGCAGCGTAGTAGAGGCGGCGAACACTGAAGCTTTCTTT. It codes for CASSVVEAANTEAFF.

To note about this clone: One end of the junction is discordant with germline, which a read error may explain. The gene calls are TRBV6-5 and TRBJ2-7; no definite D call. This CDR3 is built from 15 residues. Per the germline V gene, CDR1 is MNHEY and CDR2 is SVGAGI. The CDR3 here is CASRYSTGPSYEQYF. CDR3 nucleotide sequence: TGTGCCAGCAGGTACTCTACGGGCCCATCCTACGAGCAGTACTTC.

The chain links TRBV29-1 to TRBJ1-4; 7 bases fit TRBD1. Germline CDR1 and CDR2: SQVTM and ANQGSEA. J gave up 5 bases and V 1 base, and 4 bases lay outside the gene matches. CDR3 length: 14 amino acids. The CDR3 loop is CSVEGSGGNEKLFF. The CDR3, as DNA: TGCAGCGTTGAAGGGTCAGGGGGAAATGAAAAACTGTTTTTT.

The rearrangement uses TRBV28 and TRBJ2-1, with 12 bases matching TRBD2. J gave up 3 bases and V 5 bases, and 5 bases lay outside the gene matches. Per germline, CDR1 MDHEN and CDR2 SYDVKM. This CDR3 has 16 amino acids. The CDR3 loop is CASSLTSGGFYNEQFF. DNA for the CDR3: TGTGCCAGCAGTCTGACTAGCGGGGGATTCTACAATGAGCAGTTCTTC.

The rearrangement uses TRBV7-2 and TRBJ2-7; D is perhaps TRBD1 (5 bases). V lost 1 base to trimming and J lost 3 bases, with 7 bases between them. CDR1 is SGHTA and CDR2 is FQGNSA in the germline V gene. The CDR3 contains 13 residues. The CDR3 nucleotides read TGTGCCAGCAGCTTAGTAAGGGGCTACGAGCAGTACTTC. This translates into CASSLVRGYEQYF. Full variable domain (rest looked up from reference TRBV7-2 and TRBJ2-7): GAGVSQSPSNKVTEKGKDVELRCDPISGHTALYWYRQSLGQGLEFLIYFQGNSAPDKSGLPSDRFSAERTGGSVSTLTIQRTQQEDSAVYLCASSLVRGYEQYFGPGTRLTVT.